This T cell receptor (beta chain) was sequenced for a study of early T cells in non-severe SARS-CoV-2 infection. This clonotype was seen many times. Individual cDNA molecules carried attached unique molecular identifiers. From the 5' RACE reads, TCRdb called clonotypes with MiXCR, one entry per CDR3 protein. Of 25,000 to 30,000 distinct CDR3 sequences listed, roughly 5% were seen once; the top ten hold 5.5% to 7.5%. With V trimmed by 5 bases and J by 4 bases, 2 bases remained unmatched. Germline lookup yields CDR1 SGHAT and CDR2 FQDESV (reference sequence). The CDR3 consists of 13 residues. J is TRBJ2-5 and V is TRBV11-1, with 9 bases aligning to TRBD2. This clonotype originated in an adult who was a healthcare worker with PCR-confirmed SARS-CoV-2 infection or an uninfected control (not recorded which). The material sequenced was whole blood. The CDR3 coding sequence is TGTGCCAGCAGCACGGGACTAGCAGAGACCCAGTACTTC. Translating gives CASSTGLAETQYF.